This T cell receptor beta chain is drawn from a study of cytomegalovirus exposure and HLA in healthy donors. Broader study findings: The study assumed roughly uniform donor sequencing depth for presence/absence analyses. Cytomegalovirus-associated status was assigned to fewer than 200 TCR beta chains. Rarity held for most TCR sequences, but there were some public TCRs that occurred in many donors. A later analysis found that most CMV-associated TCR beta chains appeared HLA-restricted.

Worth noting for this clone: No antigen is known for it.

Primers for the PCR totalled 60 Vbeta and 13 Jbeta. Method: immunoSEQ multiplex PCR; TCRdb's copy keeps in-frame clones and lacks some. The sample yields 150,000 to 180,000 clones, around 68% seen once. The TCR originated in a man under 40 in good health and CMV-seronegative. The sample comprised PBMCs.

CDR3 region: CASSPTGGGSYNEQFF. CDR3 nucleotides: TGTGCCAGCAGCCCCACGGGAGGGGGCTCCTACAATGAGCAGTTCTTC. The chain recombines TRBV9 with TRBJ2-1, with 8 bases aligning to TRBD2. This CDR3 region has 16 residues. The trim removed 4 bases at V and 0 bases at J, leaving 6 bases unmatched. CDR1 and CDR2 from the germline V gene are SGDLS and YYNGEE.